The clone carrying this TCR beta chain was counted between two and nine times. CDR3 length: 15 amino acids. V lost 7 bases to trimming and J lost 5 bases; unmatched junction nucleotides: 10. Germline values: CDR1 KGHDR, CDR2 SFDVKD. The data were obtained in a study of early T cells in non-severe SARS-CoV-2 infection. Tagging with unique molecular identifiers was applied to individual cDNA molecules. MiXCR was run by TCRdb on the 5' RACE reads, yielding one entry per CDR3 protein. This repertoire shows some 96,000 distinct CDR3 sequences, 14% to 15% found once; its top ten account for around 5.8%. The receptor was isolated from an adult who was a healthcare worker with PCR-confirmed SARS-CoV-2 infection or an uninfected control (not recorded which). What was sequenced was whole blood. The chain combines TRBV24-1 with TRBJ2-1, with TRBD2 matching over 7 bases. In DNA form, the CDR3 reads TGTGCCACCAGGGCCAGTGGGGAGGGAGACAATGAGCAGTTCTTC. Its protein is CATRASGEGDNEQFF.